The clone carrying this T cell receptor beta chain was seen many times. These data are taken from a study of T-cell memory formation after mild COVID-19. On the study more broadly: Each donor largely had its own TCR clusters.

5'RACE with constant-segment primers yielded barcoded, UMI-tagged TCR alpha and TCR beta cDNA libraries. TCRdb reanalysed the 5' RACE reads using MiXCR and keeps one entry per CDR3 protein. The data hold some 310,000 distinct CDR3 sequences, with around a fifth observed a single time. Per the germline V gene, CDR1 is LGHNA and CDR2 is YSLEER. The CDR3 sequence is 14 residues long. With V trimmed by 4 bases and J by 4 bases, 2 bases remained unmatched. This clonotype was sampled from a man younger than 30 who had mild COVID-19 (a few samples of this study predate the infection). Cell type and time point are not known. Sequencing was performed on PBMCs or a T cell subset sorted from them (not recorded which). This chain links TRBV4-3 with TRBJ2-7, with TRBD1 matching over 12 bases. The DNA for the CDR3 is TGCGCCAGCAGCCGGGACAGGGGGCCGTACGAGCAGTACTTC. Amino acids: CASSRDRGPYEQYF.